This T cell receptor (beta chain) comes out of a study of T-cell reconstitution after alpha-beta-depleted transplantation in children. This clonotype was seen more than once but under ten times. Preparing the TCRbeta library involved the use of unique molecular identifiers. TCRdb redid the calling of the PCR reads with MiXCR, one entry per CDR3 protein. The repertoire holds a few hundred thousand distinct CDR3 sequences, with about 14% as singletons. The TCR originated in a human donor who donated a stem cell graft to a child with Fanconi anemia. The source was PBMCs, collected from the stem cell graft.

Here the CDR3 reads CASSPSGATNEKLFF. The CDR3, as DNA: TGTGCCAGCAGTCCAAGCGGTGCAACTAATGAAAAACTGTTTTTT. This chain joins TRBV28 and TRBJ1-4; D gene uncertain. The CDR3 contains 15 residues. V was pared by 5 bases and J by 0 bases, with 10 bases between. The germline V gene encodes CDR1 MDHEN and CDR2 SYDVKM. Filled out from reference TRBV28 and TRBJ1-4, the complete variable domain reads DVKVTQSSRYLVKRTGEKVFLECVQDMDHENMFWYRQDPGLGLRLIYFSYDVKMKEKGDIPEGYSVSREKKERFSLILESASTNQTSMYLCASSPSGATNEKLFFGSGTQLSVL.